Following are 2 T cell receptor beta chains from one sample sequenced in a study of OX40 agonist ivuxolimab in advanced cancers. Profiling relied on immunoSEQ multiplex PCR, and the TCRdb table lists in-frame clones only, not all of them. The data show about 24,000 clones, 73% seen once. The sequenced sample was CD4+ or CD8+ T cells sorted from blood, obtained in a trial of the OX40 agonist ivuxolimab. All receptors come from an adult with an advanced solid tumor such as melanoma, head and neck, liver or kidney cancer.

The chain carries TRBV25-1 and TRBJ1-3; the D is unclear. CDR1 and CDR2 (germline): MGHDK, SYGVNS. The V end was cut by 3 bases, the J end by 0 bases, with 6 bases between. There are 14 residues in the CDR3. The CDR3 DNA follows: TGTGCCAGCAGTGACAGCAGCTCTGGAAACACCATATATTTT. It translates to CASSDSSSGNTIYF.

V gene TRBV6-1 combines with J gene TRBJ2-1; D is unresolved. The CDR3 is made up of 16 amino acids. Germline V lookup: CDR1 MNHNS, CDR2 SASEGT. V was cut by 1 base and J by 2 bases, with 12 bases left in between. The CDR3 nucleotides read TGTGCCAGCAGTGAAGAGTCGGCGCGTCCCTACAATGAGCAGTTCTTC. It specifies CASSEESARPYNEQFF.